The text below deals with one TCR beta chain. What it recognizes is unknown. The data originate from a study of radiotherapy plus CTLA-4 blockade in lung cancer. As for the study in general: With roughly 30% of patients having disease control, objective responses were seen in 15% to 20%. Study-level findings and limits: The authors reported that early blood T cell clone dynamics, with interferon-beta, best predicted response. In blood, tumor-derived TCR clones expanded after radiotherapy plus ipilimumab.

Those patients who had chemo-refractory metastatic non-small-cell lung cancer were given focal radiation along with CTLA-4 blockade through ipilimumab. Sequencing was performed with immunoSEQ multiplex PCR; in TCRdb, only in-frame clones are kept and a portion is missing. The top ten hold around 0.79% of the sample, which has roughly 88,000 clones, 83% seen once. V gave up 2 bases and J gave up 0 bases, with 12 bases separating them. The CDR3 spans 15 residues. Germline-derived CDR1 and CDR2 are SGHNT and YYREEE (reference sequence). This clonotype was sampled from a human donor with non-small cell lung cancer who had stable disease on radiotherapy plus ipilimumab. Source: peripheral blood, taken from a patient treated with radiotherapy plus ipilimumab. The chain is built from TRBV5-4 and TRBJ2-7, with a weak D call TRBD2 (5 bases). The CDR3 is CASSFDEGISYEQYF. CDR3 in DNA: TGTGCCAGCAGCTTCGACGAGGGAATCTCCTACGAGCAGTACTTC.